The 9 T cell receptor beta chains given below trace back to one sample, sequenced in a study of response to subunit inactivated influenza vaccine. TCRdb independently ran MiXCR on the RT-PCR reads; one entry per CDR3 protein. In the table there are over 450,000 distinct CDR3 sequences, around 13% of which are singletons. This specimen was PBMCs from blood, taken roughly 48 days after vaccination. These receptors were obtained from a man aged 50-59 years who received an inactivated influenza vaccine.

This chain links TRBV12-5 with TRBJ2-6; 10 nucleotides line up with TRBD1. V shed 5 bases, J shed 2 bases, and the junction held 15 bases outside the gene matches. The CDR3 length is 20 residues. Looked up from germline, CDR1 is LGHNT and CDR2 is FRNRAP. CDR3 DNA: TGTGCTAGTGGTCTCTTGCTACTGGACAGGGGGACGGCTGGGGCCAACGTCCTGACTTTC. This translates into CASGLLLLDRGTAGANVLTF.

V gene TRBV20-1 combines with J gene TRBJ1-5; D gene uncertain. The V end was cut by 0 bases, the J end by 0 bases, with 12 bases between. This CDR3 region has 16 residues. Germline assignment: CDR1 DFQATT and CDR2 SNEGSKA (reference sequence). The CDR3 nucleotides are TGCAGTGCTAGAGATAAAGGAGCAGTTAGCAATCAGCCCCAGCATTTT. It translates to CSARDKGAVSNQPQHF.

At least ten counts were recorded for this clonotype. The rearrangement uses TRBV28 and TRBJ2-3, with D maybe TRBD2 (6 bases). This CDR3 has 18 amino acids. Germline loops: CDR1 MDHEN, CDR2 SYDVKM. Trimming took 6 bases from V and 4 from J, leaving 26 bases between them. CDR3 amino acids: CASSPSVGLGSLSDTQYF. The CDR3, as DNA: TGTGCCAGCAGCCCAAGCGTGGGCCTCGGGAGTCTCTCAGATACGCAGTATTTT.

This clonotype was observed many times. V usage is TRBV20-1 and J usage is TRBJ1-5, with TRBD1 identical over 8 bases. J lost 4 bases, V lost 1 base, and 6 bases had no gene match. The germline V gene has CDR1 DFQATT and CDR2 SNEGSKA (reference sequence). The CDR3 runs 15 residues. The CDR3 region has the DNA TGCAGTGCTAGAGGCAGGGGGCTATGGAATCAGCCCCAGCATTTT. Its protein is CSARGRGLWNQPQHF.

CDR3 DNA: TGCGCCAGCAGCCTGGACAGGGGGATGGATTGGGAGACCCAGTACTTC. Amino acids: CASSLDRGMDWETQYF. The chain links TRBV4-1 to TRBJ2-5; 10 bases map to TRBD1. Germline trimming cut 4 bases from V and 5 bases from J; bases unmatched to any gene: 10. Germline V gene lookup returns CDR1 MGHRA and CDR2 YSYEKL. This CDR3 is built from 16 residues.

This clonotype has only a few counts. V is TRBV20-1 and J is TRBJ2-3; unclear D gene. The germline V gene has CDR1 DFQATT and CDR2 SNEGSKA (reference sequence). The CDR3 is 15 amino acids. V was clipped by 0 bases and J by 7 bases, with 17 bases between them. This CDR3 is CSARDPIDIRNTQYF. The CDR3 bases are TGCAGTGCTAGAGATCCTATAGACATTCGAAATACGCAGTATTTT.

The chain joins TRBV2 to TRBJ2-2; D is undetermined. The CDR3 consists of 11 residues. Trimming left V 8 bases short and J 5 bases short, with 6 bases between. The germline V gene has CDR1 SNHLY and CDR2 FYNNEI. The CDR3 region is CASYRTGELFF. The CDR3 DNA is TGTGCCAGCTATCGGACCGGGGAGCTGTTTTTT.

This clonotype was observed a few times. V is TRBV20-1 and J is TRBJ2-1; TRBD2 matches at 7 bases. J was trimmed by 2 bases and V by 2 bases; bases with no gene match: 3. CDR1 and CDR2 from the germline V gene are DFQATT and SNEGSKA (reference sequence). The CDR3 has 14 amino acids. For the CDR3, the DNA is TGCAGTGCTAGATACAGCGGGGCCTACAATGAGCAGTTCTTC. It yields the protein CSARYSGAYNEQFF.

This chain connects TRBV7-2 to TRBJ1-5, with a weak D call TRBD1 (5 bases). The CDR3 totals 15 residues. V was cut by 3 bases and J by 3 bases, with 12 bases left in between. The germline V gene has CDR1 SGHTA and CDR2 FQGNSA. CDR3 in amino acids: CASSFGTAYNQPQHF. The CDR3 bases are TGTGCCAGCAGCTTTGGGACTGCCTACAATCAGCCCCAGCATTTT.